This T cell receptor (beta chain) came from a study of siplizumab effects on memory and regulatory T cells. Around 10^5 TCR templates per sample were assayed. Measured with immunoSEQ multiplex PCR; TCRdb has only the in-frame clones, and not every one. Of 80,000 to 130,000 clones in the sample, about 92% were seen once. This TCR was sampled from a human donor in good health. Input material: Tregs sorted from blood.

As DNA, the CDR3 is TGCGCCAGCAGCTTGGGCTCAGAACCCTACGAGCAGTACTTC. Residues: CASSLGSEPYEQYF. This chain connects TRBV5-1 to TRBJ2-7; D unclear. The germline gives CDR1 SGHRS, CDR2 YFSETQ. Trimming left V 0 bases short and J 2 bases short, with 9 bases between. This CDR3 spans 14 amino acids.